Only a few counts were recorded for the clone carrying this T cell receptor (beta chain). This record belongs to a study of blood T cell repertoires in COVID-19. Study-level background: Sites in the United States, Italy and Spain provided acute and convalescent COVID-19 samples. Nucleic acid was either cDNA or gDNA, and it came from T cells, B-cell-depleted T cells, or PBMCs.

Study processing details: Reference gene primer amplification gave nucleated cell count estimates. Sequenced by immunoSEQ multiplex PCR; TCRdb stores in-frame clones only, minus some. V, J and clone size are those of that table, while D and trimming were read from the DNA. The sample consists of 200,000 to 250,000 clones, about nine tenths of them appearing once. The CDR3 has 15 amino acids. Per the germline V gene, CDR1 is MNHEY and CDR2 is SMNVEV (reference sequence). V was clipped by 2 bases and J by 5 bases, with 15 bases between them. The chain uses TRBV27 and TRBJ1-2, with D perhaps matching TRBD1 (6 bases). Sequences were obtained from peripheral blood. The TCR sequence derives from a man aged 45-65 years with acute or convalescent COVID-19. The chain's CDR3 is CASSLNHRVSYGYTF. The CDR3 DNA reads TGTGCCAGCAGTTTAAATCACAGGGTCTCTTATGGCTACACCTTC.